This T cell receptor (beta chain) came from a study of blood T cells in healthy people across ages. In its sample, this clonotype was seen a few times. Its antigen is undetermined. Broader study findings: More naive CD4+ cells and higher diversity marked long-lived donors relative to aged donors.

Germline V lookup: CDR1 MDHEN, CDR2 SYDVKM. This CDR3 region has 15 residues. The V segment lost 4 bases and the J segment 6 bases; nucleotides outside the gene matches: 8. The second PCR ran roughly 6 to 12 cycles with a sample-barcoded 5' primer and J-beta primers. Each cDNA molecule received a tag from a template-switch adaptor that had 12 random nucleotides. TCRdb reprocessed the 5' RACE reads via MiXCR and lists one record per CDR3 protein. Of some 900,000 distinct CDR3 sequences listed, about 28% are singletons. Per individual sample, total RNA of at least 5 micrograms was extracted. Sample: blood. V and J are TRBV28 and TRBJ1-1; 10 bases match TRBD1. The clonotype originates from a woman of 80 years or more in good health. The CDR3 DNA is TGTGCCAGCAGTTCCCGACAGGGGGCGCGGTCTGAAGCTTTCTTT. It codes for CASSSRQGARSEAFF. Full variable domain (rest looked up from reference TRBV28 and TRBJ1-1): DVKVTQSSRYLVKRTGEKVFLECVQDMDHENMFWYRQDPGLGLRLIYFSYDVKMKEKGDIPEGYSVSREKKERFSLILESASTNQTSMYLCASSSRQGARSEAFFGQGTRLTVV.